Sequencing of this T cell receptor beta chain was carried out in a study of graft-versus-host responses after intestinal transplantation. At the level of the study: For approximately three years after anti-thymocyte globulin induction, all recipients took tacrolimus and steroids. Whole-study findings and limits: Some GvH clones were seen earlier in gut or blood, suggesting intestinal origin. Allografts of patients with graft-donor T cell macrochimerism showed high graft-versus-host to host-versus-graft clone ratios.

Labeling with CFSE marked approximately 200,000 responder cells, which were plated with approximately 200,000 irradiated, violet-dye-labeled stimulator cells. CD3+CD4+ and CD3+CD8+ responders that were proliferating and CFSE-low were sorted post-reaction. V lost 4 bases, J lost 5 bases, and 12 bases lay in between. This CDR3 is built from 13 residues. The germline V gene encodes CDR1 SGHAT and CDR2 FQNNGV. Profiling relied on immunoSEQ multiplex PCR, and the TCRdb table lists in-frame clones only, not all of them. The table shows around 20,000 clones, with 25% to 35% occurring only once. This clone was found a few times.

This rearrangement joins TRBV11-2 to TRBJ2-7, with D possibly being TRBD2 (5 bases). The sample in question was alloreactive CD8+ T cells from a mixed lymphocyte reaction culture, obtained before intestinal transplant. Regarding subset: CFSE-low proliferating T cells sorted from approximately 6-day pre-transplant mixed lymphocyte reaction (GvH or HvG direction). The sequence was collected from a human patient who received an intestinal transplant. CDR3 nucleotide sequence: TGTGCCAGCAGCTCCCAGGCTAGCCACGAGCAGTACTTC. It codes for CASSSQASHEQYF.